This T cell receptor (beta chain) came from a study of blood T cell repertoires in COVID-19. Study in general: The United States, Italy and Spain supplied acute and convalescent COVID-19 samples. Sources were T cells, B-cell-depleted T cells, or PBMCs; the material itself was cDNA or gDNA.

Authors' analysis steps: Counts of nucleated cells, estimated from reference gene primer amplification, were obtained. The data were produced by immunoSEQ multiplex PCR, yet TCRdb's version contains in-frame clones alone and is incomplete. The DNA was the basis for D and trimming; V, J and clone size are from that table. The repertoire has about 360,000 clones, 70% to 90% of them found once; the top ten carry around 3%. Trimming removed 3 bases from V and 6 bases from J, with 8 bases in between. The CDR3 totals 13 residues. Germline V gene lookup returns CDR1 SGHTA and CDR2 FQGTGA. The rearrangement uses TRBV7-3 and TRBJ2-2; D not certain. The sequenced sample consisted of peripheral blood. The sequence came from a human donor in a cohort sampled during active COVID-19. In DNA, the CDR3 is TGTGCCAGCAGCTTCGGTCGCGCCGGGGAGCTGTTTTTT. Translated, it gives CASSFGRAGELFF.